Listed below are T cell receptor beta chains from one sample, sequenced in a study of blood T cell repertoires in COVID-19. The assay was immunoSEQ multiplex PCR, and TCRdb's table has in-frame clones only and misses some. The sample records over 300,000 clones, 80% to 90% being singletons. The sequencing sample was made of peripheral blood. The source is a man aged 40-50 years with acute or convalescent COVID-19. The CDR3 runs from the conserved cysteine through the conserved F or W. A D gene is named only where the DNA matches it firmly. Size values are once, few and many counts, or a class for expanded clones, and some rows have none.

d_call | j_call | clone_size | v_call | cdr3_aa | cdr3_nt
TRBD2 | TRBJ2-7 | NA | TRBV7-2 | CASTPAGGPDEQYF | TGTGCCAGCACCCCAGCGGGGGGCCCGGACGAGCAGTACTTC
TRBD1 | TRBJ2-3 | NA | TRBV27 | CASQRGQGAMELGTQYF | TGTGCCAGTCAACGAGGACAGGGGGCAATGGAGTTGGGTACGCAGTATTTT
NA | TRBJ2-2 | NA | TRBV27 | CASTPSPYTGELFF | TGTGCCAGCACCCCGTCTCCGTACACCGGGGAGCTGTTTTTT
TRBD1 | TRBJ1-5 | NA | TRBV19 | CASERKGQGSNQPQHF | TGTGCCAGTGAACGAAAAGGACAGGGAAGCAATCAGCCCCAGCATTTT
TRBD1 | TRBJ1-4 | NA | TRBV11-2 | CASSLDMGDRVFEKLFF | TGTGCCAGCAGCTTAGATATGGGAGACAGGGTCTTCGAAAAACTGTTTTTT
TRBD1 | TRBJ1-3 | NA | TRBV6-5 | CASSLTGVGGNTIYF | TGTGCCAGCAGCCTGACAGGGGTCGGTGGAAACACCATATATTTT
NA | TRBJ1-1 | NA | TRBV18 | CASSPRGPTEAFF | TGTGCCAGCTCACCAAGAGGGCCCACTGAAGCTTTCTTT
TRBD1 | TRBJ2-7 | NA | TRBV18 | CASSPGTESYEQYF | TGTGCCAGCTCACCCGGGACAGAATCCTACGAGCAGTACTTC
NA | TRBJ2-7 | NA | TRBV7-9 | CASIPAGRGTYEQYF | TGTGCCAGCATCCCTGCGGGCAGAGGAACCTACGAGCAGTACTTC
NA | TRBJ2-7 | NA | TRBV5-1 | CASSFLGTPPSYEQYF | TGCGCCAGCAGTTTCCTCGGGACTCCCCCCTCCTACGAGCAGTACTTC
NA | TRBJ1-2 | once | TRBV24-1 | CATSDPGYGYTF | TGTGCCACCAGTGATCCAGGGTATGGCTACACCTTC
TRBD1 | TRBJ1-5 | once | TRBV4-1 | CASSQVGQGAYQPQHF | TGCGCCAGCAGCCAAGTGGGACAGGGGGCTTATCAGCCCCAGCATTTT
TRBD2 | TRBJ2-2 | NA | TRBV24-1 | CATSEGSGGSLMAGELFF | TGTGCCACCAGTGAGGGGAGCGGGGGGAGTTTAATGGCCGGGGAGCTGTTTTTT
NA | TRBJ2-7 | NA | TRBV28 | CASSLRDSKISYEQYF | TGTGCCAGCAGTTTGCGGGACAGCAAAATCTCCTACGAGCAGTACTTC
NA | TRBJ1-6 | NA | TRBV5-4 | CASSLDRAPNSPLHF | TGTGCCAGCAGCTTGGACAGGGCCCCTAATTCACCCCTCCACTTT
NA | TRBJ2-7 | NA | TRBV6-5 | CASSYDRGYEQYF | TGTGCCAGCAGCTACGACAGAGGCTACGAGCAGTACTTC
TRBD1 | TRBJ1-2 | NA | TRBV19 | CASSRGRGRFIDPGHRYTF | TGTGCCAGTAGTCGCGGCAGGGGGCGTTTCATCGACCCAGGGCACCGCTACACCTTC
NA | TRBJ2-5 | NA | TRBV4-1 | CASSQDPSGTRWETQYF | TGCGCCAGCAGCCAAGATCCGAGTGGGACACGGTGGGAGACCCAGTACTTC
TRBD1 | TRBJ1-1 | few | TRBV11-2 | CASSRTGVNTEAFF | TGTGCCAGCAGCCGGACAGGGGTGAACACTGAAGCTTTCTTT
NA | TRBJ2-5 | NA | TRBV25-1 | CASSESWQGQETQYF | TGTGCCAGCAGTGAATCGTGGCAGGGTCAAGAGACCCAGTACTTC
TRBD1 | TRBJ1-6 | few | TRBV2 | CASSTQGAGNSPLHF | TGTGCCAGCAGTACTCAGGGGGCTGGTAATTCACCCCTCCACTTT
NA | TRBJ2-3 | NA | TRBV11-2 | CASSFVVGTDTQYF | TGTGCCAGCAGCTTTGTAGTGGGCACAGATACGCAGTATTTT